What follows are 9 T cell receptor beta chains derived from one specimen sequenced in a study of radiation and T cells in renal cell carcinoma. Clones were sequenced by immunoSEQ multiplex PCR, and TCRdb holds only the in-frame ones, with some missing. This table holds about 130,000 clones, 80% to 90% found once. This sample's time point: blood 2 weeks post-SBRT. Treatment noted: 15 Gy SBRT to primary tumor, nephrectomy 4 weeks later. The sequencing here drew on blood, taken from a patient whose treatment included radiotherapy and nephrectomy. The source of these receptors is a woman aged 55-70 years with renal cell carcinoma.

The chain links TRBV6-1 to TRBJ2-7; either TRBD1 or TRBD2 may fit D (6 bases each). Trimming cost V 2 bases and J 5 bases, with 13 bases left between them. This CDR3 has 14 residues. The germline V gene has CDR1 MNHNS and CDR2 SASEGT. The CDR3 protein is CASSERGPWNEQYF. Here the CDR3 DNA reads TGTGCCAGCAGTGAACGGGGGCCGTGGAACGAGCAGTACTTC.

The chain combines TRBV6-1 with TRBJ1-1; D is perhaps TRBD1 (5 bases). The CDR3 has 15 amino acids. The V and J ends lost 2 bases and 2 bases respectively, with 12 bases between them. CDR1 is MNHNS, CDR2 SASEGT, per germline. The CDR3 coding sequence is TGTGCCAGCAGTGAACTAAGACAGCCTAACACTGAAGCTTTCTTT. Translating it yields CASSELRQPNTEAFF.

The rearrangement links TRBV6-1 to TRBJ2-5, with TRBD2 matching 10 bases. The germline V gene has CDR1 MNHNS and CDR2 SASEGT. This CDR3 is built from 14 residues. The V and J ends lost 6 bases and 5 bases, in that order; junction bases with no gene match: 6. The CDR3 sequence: CASSIQTSGETQYF. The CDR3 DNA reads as TGTGCCAGCAGCATCCAGACTAGCGGGGAGACCCAGTACTTC.

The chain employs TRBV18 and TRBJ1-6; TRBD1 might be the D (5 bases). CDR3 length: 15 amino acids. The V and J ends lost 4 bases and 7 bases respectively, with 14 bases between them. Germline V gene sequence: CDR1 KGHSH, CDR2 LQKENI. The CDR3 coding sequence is TGTGCCAGCTCACAAAGGGAAGGGGCCAATTCACCCCTCCACTTT. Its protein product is CASSQREGANSPLHF.

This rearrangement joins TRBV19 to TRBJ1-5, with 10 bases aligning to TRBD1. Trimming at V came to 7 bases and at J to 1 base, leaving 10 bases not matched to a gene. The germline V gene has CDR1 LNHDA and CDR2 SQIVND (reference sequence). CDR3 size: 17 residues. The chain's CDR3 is CASTARQGAGSNQPQHF. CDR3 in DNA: TGTGCCAGTACAGCGCGACAGGGGGCTGGGAGCAATCAGCCCCAGCATTTT.

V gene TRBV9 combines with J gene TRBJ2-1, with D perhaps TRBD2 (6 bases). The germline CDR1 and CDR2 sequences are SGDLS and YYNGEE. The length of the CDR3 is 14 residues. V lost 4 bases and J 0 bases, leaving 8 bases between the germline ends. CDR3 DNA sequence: TGTGCCAGCAGCCCCGGGAGCTCCTACAATGAGCAGTTCTTC. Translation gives CASSPGSSYNEQFF.

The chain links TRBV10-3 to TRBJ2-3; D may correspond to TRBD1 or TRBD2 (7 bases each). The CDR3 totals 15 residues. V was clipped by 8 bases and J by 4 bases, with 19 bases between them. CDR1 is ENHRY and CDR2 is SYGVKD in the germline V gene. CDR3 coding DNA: TGTGCCATCGGGGAGGGCAGGGGGAACGCAGATACGCAGTATTTT. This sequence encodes CAIGEGRGNADTQYF.

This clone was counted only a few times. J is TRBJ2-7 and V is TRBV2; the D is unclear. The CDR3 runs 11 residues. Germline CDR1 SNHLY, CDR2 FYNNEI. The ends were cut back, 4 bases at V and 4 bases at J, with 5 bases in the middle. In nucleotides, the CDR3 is TGTGCCAGCAGTGCGCTTTACGAGCAGTACTTC. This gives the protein CASSALYEQYF.

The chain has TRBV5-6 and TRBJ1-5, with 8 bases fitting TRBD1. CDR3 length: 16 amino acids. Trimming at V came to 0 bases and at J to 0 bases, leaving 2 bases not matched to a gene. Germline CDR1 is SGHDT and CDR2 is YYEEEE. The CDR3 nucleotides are TGTGCCAGCAGCTTGGGGACAGGGAATAGCAATCAGCCCCAGCATTTT. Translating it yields CASSLGTGNSNQPQHF.